Below, 7 T cell receptor beta chains from the same sample are listed, as sequenced in a study of blood T cell repertoires in COVID-19. Profiling relied on immunoSEQ multiplex PCR, and the TCRdb table lists in-frame clones only, not all of them. The sample lists under 70,000 clones, approximately 79% occurring once. Sequenced input: peripheral blood. Receptors were obtained from an elderly woman with active or convalescent COVID-19.

The table lists this clone with a few counts. The J gene is TRBJ1-1, the V gene TRBV27; no definite D call. The germline CDR1 and CDR2 sequences are MNHEY and SMNVEV (reference sequence). Trimming stripped 1 base from V and 4 bases from J, with 13 bases between. There are 15 residues in the CDR3. As DNA, the CDR3 is TGTGCCAGCAGTTTATATGGGGAGGAGATCACTGAAGCTTTCTTT. Amino acids: CASSLYGEEITEAFF.

There are a few counts of this clone. The chain joins TRBV5-1 to TRBJ1-1; 10 positions agree with TRBD1. CDR3 length equals 15 residues. Germline CDR1 and CDR2: SGHRS and YFSETQ. J lost 7 bases, V lost 3 bases, and 9 bases had no gene match. The CDR3 nucleotides read TGCGCCAGCAGCTCAATGACAGGGGGCACGGGTGAAGCTTTCTTT. Translating gives CASSSMTGGTGEAFF.

J is TRBJ1-1 and V is TRBV5-1, with D perhaps TRBD1 (6 bases). The CDR3 loop spans 16 amino acids. Germline CDR1 is SGHRS and CDR2 is YFSETQ. Deletions cut 4 bases from V and 0 bases from J, with 16 bases between. In DNA form, the CDR3 reads TGCGCCAGCAGCGTGGGCCGGGACAACCTGAACACTGAAGCTTTCTTT. Its protein product is CASSVGRDNLNTEAFF.

The chain couples TRBV6-1 to TRBJ2-7, with no clear D. The germline CDR1 and CDR2 sequences are MNHNS and SASEGT. V gave up 2 bases and J gave up 0 bases, with 14 bases separating them. The CDR3 is 16 residues long. The CDR3 coding sequence is TGTGCCAGCAGTGAACCTAGTATCCGGAACTCCTACGAGCAGTACTTC. Protein sequence: CASSEPSIRNSYEQYF.

V gene TRBV4-2 combines with J gene TRBJ2-7, with 10 bases identical to TRBD2. The V segment lost 3 bases and the J segment 5 bases; nucleotides outside the gene matches: 16. This CDR3 has 18 residues. Germline V gene data show CDR1 as LGHNA and CDR2 as YNFKEQ. The CDR3 spells CASSQTTGAGGPGDEQYF. The CDR3 DNA follows: TGTGCCAGCAGCCAGACTACCGGAGCGGGGGGGCCCGGCGACGAGCAGTACTTC.

The chain links TRBV14 to TRBJ1-5; D gene uncertain. The germline gives CDR1 SGHDN, CDR2 FVKESK. This CDR3 is 14 amino acids long. Between the trimmed V and J ends, which lost 4 bases and 4 bases, there was a span of 11 bases. The CDR3 is CASSPTNSNQPQHF. CDR3 bases: TGTGCCAGCAGCCCCACAAATTCTAATCAGCCCCAGCATTTT.

This clone showed up many times. The chain employs TRBV5-1 and TRBJ2-7, with D maybe TRBD1 (6 bases). V lost 1 base to trimming and J lost 4 bases, with 12 bases between them. Germline assignment: CDR1 SGHRS and CDR2 YFSETQ. This CDR3 region has 14 residues. The CDR3 loop is CASSLLGRGYEQYF. DNA of the CDR3: TGCGCCAGCAGCTTGTTGGGCAGGGGATACGAGCAGTACTTC.